The 17 T cell receptor beta chains below all came from one sample that was sequenced in a study of beta chain features in type 1 diabetes. Overall study results and limits: TCRB CDR3s were moderately but significantly shorter in Type 1 diabetes patients in all four CD4+ subsets.

Sequenced material consisted of expressed TCRB transcripts (all of the isolated RNA was reverse transcribed). This table comes from immunoSEQ multiplex PCR, and its TCRdb copy is limited to in-frame clones, with some not included. The repertoire holds under 300,000 clones, approximately 11% seen once, with around 0.015% in the top ten. The antigens of these receptors remain unknown. Sequenced: naive CD4+ T cells from blood. The receptors stem from a man aged 25 to 40 with type 1 diabetes.

This clone was picked up a small number of times. The V and J genes are TRBV5-6 and TRBJ2-2; TRBD2 is a possible D gene (5 bases). The CDR3 loop spans 15 amino acids. Germline loops: CDR1 SGHDT, CDR2 YYEEEE. V lost 1 base to trimming and J lost 4 bases, with 11 bases between them. The CDR3 reads CASSLFGVFTGELFF. Written as DNA, the CDR3 is TGTGCCAGCAGCTTGTTCGGGGTTTTCACCGGGGAGCTGTTTTTT.

The chain employs TRBV18 and TRBJ2-3; 9 bases align to TRBD2. The CDR3 extends over 17 amino acids. Germline V gives CDR1 KGHSH, CDR2 LQKENI. V lost 5 bases, J lost 2 bases, and 11 bases stayed unmatched. CDR3 coding DNA: TGTGCCAGCTCAAGACGGGGGAGCGGGGGGACCACAGATACGCAGTATTTT. Its translation: CASSRRGSGGTTDTQYF.

This clone has only a few counts. The J gene is TRBJ2-5, the V gene TRBV7-2; D is possibly TRBD2 (5 bases). This CDR3 has 16 residues. V lost 0 bases to trimming and J lost 4 bases, with 15 bases between them. In germline, CDR1 is SGHTA, CDR2 FQGNSA. The CDR3: CASSLAWTGIGETQYF. The CDR3 DNA follows: TGTGCCAGCAGCTTAGCCTGGACGGGGATTGGAGAGACCCAGTACTTC.

The chain joins TRBV7-8 to TRBJ2-2; TRBD2 aligns across 7 bases. With V trimmed by 1 base and J by 7 bases, 3 bases remained unmatched. The germline gives CDR1 SGHVS, CDR2 FQNEAQ. The CDR3 has 14 amino acids. This CDR3 is CASSLVGRDGELFF. CDR3 nucleotide sequence: TGTGCCAGCAGCTTAGTGGGGAGGGACGGGGAGCTGTTTTTT.

V is TRBV9 and J is TRBJ2-2; TRBD2 agrees at 12 bases. This CDR3 spans 19 amino acids. Germline CDR1 SGDLS, CDR2 YYNGEE. Losses at the gene ends were 6 bases for V and 2 bases for J; bases not matched to a gene: 14. The CDR3 DNA is TGTGCCAGCACCCCTACGTCTTTGACTAGCGGGGGTAACACCGGGGAGCTGTTTTTT. The encoded protein is CASTPTSLTSGGNTGELFF.

This clone was observed a handful of times. CDR3 loop: CASSRQGGYTEAFF. Written as DNA, the CDR3 is TGTGCCAGCAGTAGACAGGGGGGGTATACTGAAGCTTTCTTT. The chain joins TRBV11-2 to TRBJ1-1, with 9 bases aligning to TRBD1. This CDR3 has 14 amino acids. Germline lookup yields CDR1 SGHAT and CDR2 FQNNGV. V dropped 6 bases and J dropped 5; count of bases not matched to a gene: 7.

This clone was seen only a few times. CDR3: CASSPNGQGGETQYF. CDR3 DNA sequence: TGTGCCAGCAGCCCCAACGGACAGGGGGGAGAGACCCAGTACTTC. The chain couples TRBV7-2 to TRBJ2-5, with TRBD1 matching over 10 bases. V gave up 5 bases and J gave up 4 bases; unmatched junction bases: 7. CDR3 length equals 15 residues. Germline lookup yields CDR1 SGHTA and CDR2 FQGNSA.

In its sample, this clone was seen a few times. This sample also contains other DNA sequences that code for the same CDR3. The genes are TRBV5-1 and TRBJ2-1, with 8 bases identical to TRBD2. V shed 0 bases, J shed 2 bases, and the junction held 4 bases outside the gene matches. CDR3 size: 16 residues. CDR1 and CDR2 from the germline V gene are SGHRS and YFSETQ. The CDR3 DNA reads as TGCGCCAGCAGCTTGGAGCTAGCGGGCACCTACAATGAGCAGTTCTTC. Its translation is CASSLELAGTYNEQFF.

This clone was observed a few times. V gene TRBV5-1 combines with J gene TRBJ1-2; D unresolved. The CDR3 runs to 13 residues. Germline assignment: CDR1 SGHRS and CDR2 YFSETQ. Trimming took 2 bases from V and 4 from J, leaving 9 bases between them. The CDR3 protein is CASSFGQPYGYTF. CDR3 nucleotides: TGCGCCAGCAGCTTTGGGCAGCCCTATGGCTACACCTTC. Looking up the rest from reference TRBV5-1 and TRBJ1-2 gives the full variable domain: KAGVTQTPRYLIKTRGQQVTLSCSPISGHRSVSWYQQTPGQGLQFLFEYFSETQRNKGNFPGRFSGRQFSNSRSEMNVSTLELGDSALYLCASSFGQPYGYTFGSGTRLTVV.

Worth noting for this clone: Other DNA variants within this sample encode the same CDR3. The chain has TRBV7-9 and TRBJ1-2, with 7 bases identical to TRBD1. This CDR3 is 13 amino acids long. J gave up 4 bases and V 5 bases, and 4 bases lay outside the gene matches. CDR1 is SEHNR and CDR2 is FQNEAQ in the germline V gene (reference sequence). CDR3 nucleotide sequence: TGTGCCAGCAGCACGACAGGGAGCTATGGCTACACCTTC. Protein product: CASSTTGSYGYTF. Full variable domain (missing parts from reference TRBV7-9 and TRBJ1-2): DTGVSQNPRHKITKRGQNVTFRCDPISEHNRLYWYRQTLGQGPEFLTYFQNEAQLEKSRLLSDRFSAERPKGSFSTLEIQRTEQGDSAMYLCASSTTGSYGYTFGSGTRLTVV.

The chain recombines TRBV29-1 with TRBJ2-7; 10 bases map to TRBD1. Germline loops: CDR1 SQVTM, CDR2 ANQGSEA. V gave up 4 bases and J gave up 6 bases; unmatched junction bases: 12. CDR3 length: 15 residues. The CDR3 sequence: CSVVGTGAISGEQYF. The CDR3 DNA follows: TGCAGCGTTGTGGGGACAGGGGCCATTTCGGGCGAGCAGTACTTC.

In DNA, the CDR3 is TGTGCCAGCAGCACGACATCCGATACGCAGTATTTT. Translating gives CASSTTSDTQYF. The chain carries TRBV5-6 and TRBJ2-3; D is ambiguous. V lost 4 bases, J lost 6 bases, and 9 bases lay in between. This CDR3 region has 12 residues. Germline assignment: CDR1 SGHDT and CDR2 YYEEEE.

This clone was seen a few times. The CDR3, as DNA: TGCGCCAGCAGCCAGCTCAGGGAAGGGGAGCTGTTTTTT. It translates to CASSQLREGELFF. The chain combines TRBV4-1 with TRBJ2-2, with D tentatively TRBD1 (5 bases). Between the trimmed V and J ends, which lost 3 bases and 8 bases, there was a span of 10 bases. In germline, CDR1 is MGHRA, CDR2 YSYEKL. CDR3 size: 13 residues.

The chain couples TRBV6-6 to TRBJ2-5; D may be TRBD2 (5 bases). CDR3 length: 12 residues. V was pared by 6 bases and J by 5 bases, with 10 bases between. In germline, CDR1 is MNHNY, CDR2 SVGAGI (reference sequence). The CDR3 DNA reads TGTGCCAGCAGCTCCGGGGTGGAGACCCAGTACTTC. Encoded protein: CASSSGVETQYF.

This clone was seen a handful of times. The J gene is TRBJ2-5, the V gene TRBV9; 8 nucleotides line up with TRBD2. V trimming: 5 bases; J trimming: 4 bases; junction bases outside the gene matches: 4. The CDR3 consists of 13 residues. The germline gives CDR1 SGDLS, CDR2 YYNGEE. The CDR3 loop reads CASRPSGGETQYF. CDR3 sequence (DNA): TGTGCCAGCAGACCGAGCGGGGGAGAGACCCAGTACTTC.

The chain carries TRBV2 and TRBJ1-1, with D possibly matching TRBD1 (6 bases). This CDR3 is built from 13 residues. Germline-derived CDR1 and CDR2 are SNHLY and FYNNEI. V shed 0 bases and J shed 7 bases, with 9 bases lying between them. Here the CDR3 DNA reads TGTGCCAGCAGTGAAGCGGGGGCGAGTGAAGCTTTCTTT. It yields the protein CASSEAGASEAFF. Based on the CDR3 plus reference TRBV2 and TRBJ1-1, the full variable domain is EPEVTQTPSHQVTQMGQEVILRCVPISNHLYFYWYRQILGQKVEFLVSFYNNEISEKSEIFDDQFSVERPDGSNFTLKIRSTKLEDSAMYFCASSEAGASEAFFGQGTRLTVV.

Only a few counts were recorded for this clone. The genes are TRBV4-1 and TRBJ2-7, with D perhaps TRBD1 (5 bases). Trimming took off 1 base at V and 3 bases at J, with 13 bases between the two ends. Per germline, CDR1 MGHRA and CDR2 YSYEKL. The CDR3 loop spans 15 amino acids. CDR3 residues: CASSQAATGNYEQYF. CDR3 nucleotide sequence: TGCGCCAGCAGCCAAGCCGCCACAGGAAACTACGAGCAGTACTTC.